Listed here are 5 T cell receptor beta chains from one sample, sequenced in a study of cytomegalovirus exposure and HLA in healthy donors. 13 Jbeta primers and 60 Vbeta primers were used for the PCR. Clones were read by immunoSEQ multiplex PCR, and TCRdb kept only the in-frame ones, dropping some. The data hold about 90,000 clones, with roughly 71% observed a single time. The specimen sequenced was PBMCs. The receptors derive from a woman aged 18-35 years in good health and CMV-seropositive.

This clone was seen just once. The chain carries TRBV28 and TRBJ1-3, with 8 bases aligning to TRBD1. There are 14 residues in the CDR3. The germline V gene encodes CDR1 MDHEN and CDR2 SYDVKM. Losses at the gene ends were 5 bases for V and 4 bases for J; bases not matched to a gene: 4. CDR3 sequence: CASSQDREGNTIYF. The CDR3 coding sequence is TGTGCCAGCAGTCAGGACAGGGAGGGAAACACCATATATTTT.

This clone came up a few times. V is TRBV18 and J is TRBJ2-3; 7 bases are shared with TRBD2. The germline gives CDR1 KGHSH, CDR2 LQKENI. This CDR3 spans 15 amino acids. Trimming at V came to 3 bases and at J to 0 bases, leaving 3 bases not matched to a gene. The CDR3 sequence is CASSPSGSSTDTQYF. The CDR3 region has the DNA TGTGCCAGCTCACCTAGCGGGTCTAGCACAGATACGCAGTATTTT.

The chain carries TRBV27 and TRBJ2-7; 11 bases map to TRBD2. The CDR3 has 15 amino acids. V trimming: 3 bases; J trimming: 4 bases; junction bases outside the gene matches: 5. Germline values: CDR1 MNHEY, CDR2 SMNVEV (reference sequence). The CDR3 DNA is TGTGCCAGCAGTTTGCAACTAGCGGGAGTGTACGAGCAGTACTTC. Translating it yields CASSLQLAGVYEQYF.

The chain carries TRBV4-3 and TRBJ2-3; 8 nucleotides align to TRBD1. The V segment lost 1 base and the J segment 4 bases; nucleotides outside the gene matches: 4. CDR1 and CDR2 from the germline V gene are LGHNA and YSLEER. This CDR3 is 15 amino acids long. Here the CDR3 DNA reads TGCGCCAGCAGCCAAGGGACAGGGTATGCAGATACGCAGTATTTT. This translates into CASSQGTGYADTQYF.

The rearrangement joins TRBV25-1 to TRBJ2-3; 16 bases are shared with TRBD2. The CDR3 has 18 residues. The germline V gene encodes CDR1 MGHDK and CDR2 SYGVNS. After removal of 11 bases from V and 4 bases from J, the junction contained 15 bases not matched to a gene. The CDR3 sequence: CASSRGRGLAGGADTQYF. The CDR3 region has the DNA TGTGCCTCTAGCCGGGGGAGGGGACTAGCGGGGGGGGCAGATACGCAGTATTTT.